This TCR beta chain was sequenced for a study of graft-versus-host responses after intestinal transplantation. V shed 6 bases, J shed 4 bases, and the junction held 11 bases outside the gene matches. This CDR3 spans 17 amino acids. The V gene's germline CDR1 is SNHLY and CDR2 FYNNEI. Only a few counts were recorded for this clone. Its antigen remains unidentified. Libraries were prepared by immunoSEQ multiplex PCR; TCRdb keeps only in-frame clonotypes and omits some of them. The data contain approximately 110,000 clones, more than 85% of them seen just once; the ten biggest clones take up 1% to 1.5%. The sequenced sample was unstimulated CD8+ T cells sorted from spleen or lymph node cells, obtained before transplant. The rearrangement joins TRBV2 to TRBJ2-7; 14 bases align to TRBD2. The receptor was isolated from a human donor who was the organ donor for an intestinal transplant. DNA for the CDR3: TGTGCCAGCAGCCAGGGGACTAGCGGGAGATTGGGGTACGAGCAGTACTTC. This codes for CASSQGTSGRLGYEQYF.